Listed below are T cell receptor beta chains from one sample, sequenced in a study of cytomegalovirus exposure and HLA in healthy donors. Measured with immunoSEQ multiplex PCR; TCRdb has only the in-frame clones, and not every one. The table records 100,000 or so clones, around 70% of them present only once. Material: PBMCs. These TCRs come from a man aged 35 to 55 in good health and CMV-seropositive. Each CDR3 is given with its conserved first and last residue. The D gene is left open where the match is weak. Expanded clones get a size class; other rows say once, few or many, or leave the size out.

TRBV7-9	TRBJ2-2	NA	NA	TGTTCCAGCAGCCCAATAGGGACACGTTCCACCGGGGAGCTGTTTTTT	CSSSPIGTRSTGELFF
TRBV18	TRBJ2-2	NA	NA	TGTGCCAGCTCACCAGCCGGGTTTGAAAGCGGGGAGCTGTTTTTT	CASSPAGFESGELFF
TRBV11-3	TRBJ2-1	TRBD2	NA	TGTGCCAGCAGCCCGGGACTAGCGGCCAACAATGAGCAGTTCTTC	CASSPGLAANNEQFF
TRBV6-6	TRBJ1-2	TRBD1	NA	TGTGCCAGCCAGGGGGCGGGTGGCTACACCTTC	CASQGAGGYTF
TRBV6-5	TRBJ2-7	TRBD1	NA	TGTGCCAGCAGTTACTCGGGAGGGACAGGGTATTACGAGCAGTACTTC	CASSYSGGTGYYEQYF
TRBV2	TRBJ2-5	TRBD1	few	TGTGCCAGCAGGCCCGGGACAGTGCGGGAGACCCAGTACTTC	CASRPGTVRETQYF
TRBV6-4	TRBJ2-3	NA	NA	TGTGCCAGCAGTGGAGGGACTAGCACAGATACGCAGTATTTT	CASSGGTSTDTQYF
TRBV11-2	TRBJ1-4	NA	NA	TGTGCCAGCAGCTTGATACCGGGAAACGAAAAACTGTTTTTT	CASSLIPGNEKLFF
TRBV30	TRBJ2-7	NA	few	TGTGCCTGGAGTCCTCTTGCGGGGACCTACGAGCAGTACTTC	CAWSPLAGTYEQYF
TRBV7-8	TRBJ2-5	NA	NA	TGTGCCGCCAGGGTCCAAGAGACCCAGTACTTC	CAARVQETQYF
TRBV10-1	TRBJ1-2	NA	once	TGCGCCAGCAGTGCACAATCAAACTATGGCTACACCTTC	CASSAQSNYGYTF
TRBV9	TRBJ2-3	NA	NA	TGTGCCAGCAGCGTACTAGAGACCGATACGCAGTATTTT	CASSVLETDTQYF
TRBV6-4	TRBJ2-2	NA	once	TGTGCCAGCAGTGACTCGGGACTCACCGGGGAGCTGTTTTTT	CASSDSGLTGELFF
TRBV6-5	TRBJ2-3	TRBD2	NA	TGTGCCAGCAGTTTAGAGGGACTAGCGGGGACAGATACGCAGTATTTT	CASSLEGLAGTDTQYF
TRBV12-2	TRBJ2-7	NA	NA	TGTGCAAGTCGCTTAGGTCCGGTGGAGCAGTACTTC	CASRLGPVEQYF
TRBV4-2	TRBJ2-2	TRBD2	NA	TGTGCCAGCAGCCAAGATCTCGCGGCTAGCGGGAACACCGGGGAGCTGTTTTTT	CASSQDLAASGNTGELFF
TRBV11-3	TRBJ2-1	TRBD2	NA	TGTGCCAGCAGCTTTACTAGCGGGGGGGGGCAGTTCTTC	CASSFTSGGGQFF
TRBV4-1	TRBJ2-5	TRBD1	NA	TGCGCCAGCAATCGGGGCGGGACAGGGGGAGAGACCCAGTACTTC	CASNRGGTGGETQYF
TRBV5-4	TRBJ2-7	TRBD2	few	TGTGCCAGCAGCGGCCTAGCGGGAGGAGGAACCTACGAGCAGTACTTC	CASSGLAGGGTYEQYF
TRBV9	TRBJ2-5	NA	once	TGTGCCAGCAGCCTCGGATTAGGGGAAGAGACCCAGTACTTC	CASSLGLGEETQYF
TRBV10-3	TRBJ2-3	NA	NA	TGTGCCATCAGTGACCCTTTAGCGCGGGGTAGCACAGATACGCAGTATTTT	CAISDPLARGSTDTQYF
TRBV4-1	TRBJ2-3	TRBD2	NA	TGCGCCAGCAGCCAAGAGGGCGTTAGGACTAGCGGGAGTAGCACAGATACGCAGTATTTT	CASSQEGVRTSGSSTDTQYF
TRBV5-1	TRBJ2-2	NA	few	TGCGCCAGCAGCTCGGCGGGCCCTCAAACCGGGGAGCTGTTTTTT	CASSSAGPQTGELFF
TRBV2	TRBJ1-1	NA	NA	TGTGCCAGCAGTGAAGCACAGGTAAACACTGAAGCTTTCTTT	CASSEAQVNTEAFF
TRBV27	TRBJ1-5	NA	NA	TGTGCCAGCAGTTTCCAGGGAGGACAGCCCCAGCATTTT	CASSFQGGQPQHF
TRBV6-6	TRBJ2-1	TRBD1	NA	TGTGCCAGCAGTTACTCCGGGACAGGGGGCTACAATGAGCAGTTCTTC	CASSYSGTGGYNEQFF
TRBV19	TRBJ2-3	TRBD2	NA	TGTGCCAGTAATTATGGCGGGAGTTCCCCAGATACGCAGTATTTT	CASNYGGSSPDTQYF
TRBV5-6	TRBJ1-6	TRBD1	NA	TGTGCCAGCAGCCCGGGACAGGGGGATTCACCCCTCCACTTT	CASSPGQGDSPLHF
TRBV5-1	TRBJ2-7	TRBD2	NA	TGCGCCAGCAGTCCGCGAATAGCGGGAGGGCCATACGAGCAGTACTTC	CASSPRIAGGPYEQYF
TRBV6-6	TRBJ2-3	TRBD2	NA	TGTGCCAGCAGTTTCCTAGCGGGACACACAGATACGCAGTATTTT	CASSFLAGHTDTQYF
TRBV5-8	TRBJ1-5	TRBD1	NA	TGTGCCAGCAGCTGGGACAGGGACGGCAAAGGACCCCAGCATTTT	CASSWDRDGKGPQHF
TRBV19	TRBJ2-3	TRBD2	NA	TGTGCCAGTAGCCCACTAGCGGCTAGCACAGATACGCAGTATTTT	CASSPLAASTDTQYF
TRBV7-9	TRBJ2-2	NA	NA	TGTGCCAGCAGCTTAGTCCTCCCCACCGGGGAGCTGTTTTTT	CASSLVLPTGELFF
TRBV5-4	TRBJ1-1	TRBD1	NA	TGTGCCAGCAGCTCCCCGGGACAGCCAATAGGGTCCTTCTTT	CASSSPGQPIGSFF
TRBV2	TRBJ2-7	TRBD1	NA	TGTGCCAGCAAATTCACTCCGGGACAGGGCTACGAGCAGTACTTC	CASKFTPGQGYEQYF
TRBV10-2	TRBJ1-4	TRBD1	few	TGCGCCAGCAAAACCGGGACAGGGGGCAATGAAAAACTGTTTTTT	CASKTGTGGNEKLFF
TRBV4-1	TRBJ2-1	TRBD2	NA	TGCGCCACCCAGCGGGGGGAGTCTTACAATGAGCAGTTCTTC	CATQRGESYNEQFF
TRBV2	TRBJ2-2	TRBD2	NA	TGTGCCAGCAGTATTCTAGCGGGAGGGAACACCGGGGAGCTGTTTTTT	CASSILAGGNTGELFF
TRBV30	TRBJ1-2	TRBD1	NA	TGTGCCTGGAGTGTAAACAGGGGGGATGGCTACACCTTC	CAWSVNRGDGYTF